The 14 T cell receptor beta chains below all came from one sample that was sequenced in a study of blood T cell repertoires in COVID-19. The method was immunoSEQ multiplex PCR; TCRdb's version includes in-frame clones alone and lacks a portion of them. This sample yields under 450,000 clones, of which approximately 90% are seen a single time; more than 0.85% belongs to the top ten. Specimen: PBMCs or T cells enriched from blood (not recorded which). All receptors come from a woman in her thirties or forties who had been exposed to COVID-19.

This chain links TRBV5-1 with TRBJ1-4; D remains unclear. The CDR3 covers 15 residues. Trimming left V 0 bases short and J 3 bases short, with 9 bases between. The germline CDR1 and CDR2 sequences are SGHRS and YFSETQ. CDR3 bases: TGCGCCAGCAGCTTGGTTGGGCCAGCTAATGAAAAACTGTTTTTT. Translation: CASSLVGPANEKLFF.

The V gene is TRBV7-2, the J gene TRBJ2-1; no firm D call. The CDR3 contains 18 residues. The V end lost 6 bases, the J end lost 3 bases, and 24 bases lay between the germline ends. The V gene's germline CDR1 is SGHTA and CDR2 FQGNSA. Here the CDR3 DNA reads TGTGCCAGCAGTCCAAACCTGGAGCTAGTTCCATTCTACAATGAGCAGTTCTTC. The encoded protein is CASSPNLELVPFYNEQFF.

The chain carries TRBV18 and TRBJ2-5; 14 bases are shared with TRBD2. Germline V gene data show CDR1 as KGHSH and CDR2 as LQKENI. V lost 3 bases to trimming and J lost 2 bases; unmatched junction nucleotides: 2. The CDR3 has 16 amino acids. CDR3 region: CASSPGLAGVQETQYF. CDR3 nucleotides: TGTGCCAGCTCACCGGGACTAGCGGGGGTTCAAGAGACCCAGTACTTC.

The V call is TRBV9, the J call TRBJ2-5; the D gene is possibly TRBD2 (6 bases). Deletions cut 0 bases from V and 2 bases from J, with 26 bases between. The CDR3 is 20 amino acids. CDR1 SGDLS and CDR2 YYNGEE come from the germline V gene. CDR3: CASSVAPAVPGLSEQETQYF. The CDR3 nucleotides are TGTGCCAGCAGCGTAGCCCCAGCGGTCCCGGGACTGAGTGAGCAAGAGACCCAGTACTTC.

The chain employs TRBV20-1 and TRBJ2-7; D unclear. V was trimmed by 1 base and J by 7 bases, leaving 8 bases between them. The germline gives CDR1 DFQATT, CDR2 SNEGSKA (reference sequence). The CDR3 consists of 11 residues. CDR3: CSARVATEQYF. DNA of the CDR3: TGCAGTGCTAGAGTGGCGACTGAGCAGTACTTC.

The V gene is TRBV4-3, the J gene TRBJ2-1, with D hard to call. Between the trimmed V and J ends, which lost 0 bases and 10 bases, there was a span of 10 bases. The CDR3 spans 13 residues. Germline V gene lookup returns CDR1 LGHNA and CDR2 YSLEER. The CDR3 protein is CASSQDHGLEQFF. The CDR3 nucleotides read TGCGCCAGCAGCCAAGATCATGGGCTAGAGCAGTTCTTC.

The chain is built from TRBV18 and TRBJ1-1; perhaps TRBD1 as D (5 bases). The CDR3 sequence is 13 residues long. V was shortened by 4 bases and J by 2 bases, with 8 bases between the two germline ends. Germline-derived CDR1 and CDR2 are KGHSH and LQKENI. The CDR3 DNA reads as TGTGCCAGCTCACTACAGGATAACACTGAAGCTTTCTTT. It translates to CASSLQDNTEAFF.

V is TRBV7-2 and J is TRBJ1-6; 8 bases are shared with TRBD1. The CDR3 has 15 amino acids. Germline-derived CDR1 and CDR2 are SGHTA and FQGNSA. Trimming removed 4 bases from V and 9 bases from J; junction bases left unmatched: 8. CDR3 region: CASSSRGLGGSPLHF. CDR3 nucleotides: TGTGCCAGCAGCTCCAGGGGGCTCGGGGGTTCACCCCTCCACTTT.

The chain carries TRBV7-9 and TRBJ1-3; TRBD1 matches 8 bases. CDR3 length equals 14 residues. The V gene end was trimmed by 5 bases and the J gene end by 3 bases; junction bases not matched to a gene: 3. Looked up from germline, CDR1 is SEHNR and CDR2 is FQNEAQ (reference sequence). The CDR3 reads CASSRGTGGNTIYF. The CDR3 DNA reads TGTGCCAGCAGCCGAGGGACAGGTGGAAACACCATATATTTT.

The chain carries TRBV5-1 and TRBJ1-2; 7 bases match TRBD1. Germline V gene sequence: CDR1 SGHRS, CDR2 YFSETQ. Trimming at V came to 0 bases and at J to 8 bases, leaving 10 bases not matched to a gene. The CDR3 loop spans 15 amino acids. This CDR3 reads CASSLAPPNRGGYTF. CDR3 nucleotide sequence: TGCGCCAGCAGCTTGGCCCCCCCCAACAGGGGAGGCTACACCTTC.

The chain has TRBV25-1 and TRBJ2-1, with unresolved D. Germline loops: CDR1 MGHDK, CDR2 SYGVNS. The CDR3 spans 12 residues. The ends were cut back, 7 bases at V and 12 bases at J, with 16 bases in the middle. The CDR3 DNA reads TGTGCCAGCACCCATACAGAGTTTCGGCAGTTCTTC. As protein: CASTHTEFRQFF.

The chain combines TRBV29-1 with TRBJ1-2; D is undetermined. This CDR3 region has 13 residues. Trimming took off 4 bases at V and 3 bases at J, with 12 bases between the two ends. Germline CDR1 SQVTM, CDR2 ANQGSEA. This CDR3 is CSVGAAQYYGYTF. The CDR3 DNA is TGCAGCGTTGGGGCAGCTCAGTACTATGGCTACACCTTC.

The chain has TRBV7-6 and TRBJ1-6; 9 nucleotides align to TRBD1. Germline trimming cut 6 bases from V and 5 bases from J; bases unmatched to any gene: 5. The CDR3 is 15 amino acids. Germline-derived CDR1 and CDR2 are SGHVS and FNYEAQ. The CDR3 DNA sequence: TGTGCCAGCAGGCCCAGACAGGGGGATAATTCACCCCTCCACTTT. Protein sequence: CASRPRQGDNSPLHF. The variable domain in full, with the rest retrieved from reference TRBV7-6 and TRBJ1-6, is GAGVSQSPRYKVTKRGQDVALRCDPISGHVSLYWYRQALGQGPEFLTYFNYEAQQDKSGLPNDRFSAERPEGSISTLTIQRTEQRDSAMYRCASRPRQGDNSPLHFGNGTRLTVT.

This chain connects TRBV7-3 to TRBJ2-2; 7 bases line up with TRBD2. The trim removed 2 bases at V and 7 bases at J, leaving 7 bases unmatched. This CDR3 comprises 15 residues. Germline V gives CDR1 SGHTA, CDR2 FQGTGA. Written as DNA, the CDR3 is TGTGCCAGCAGCTTATTTGCAGCGGGGCTCGGGGAGCTGTTTTTT. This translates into CASSLFAAGLGELFF.